The T cell receptor beta chain described here comes from a study of post-analysis software for immune sequencing data. Study outcomes and limitations: In patients, about five TRBV segments were more frequent than in controls, with TRBV5-6, TRBV5-1 and TRBV20-1 among them.

The library was made from cDNA and included unique molecular identifiers. Via MiXCR, TCRdb re-called the PCR reads, giving one row per CDR3 protein. The sample includes about 570,000 distinct CDR3 sequences, 30% to 40% seen only once; the top ten take around 6%. This CDR3 has 14 amino acids. In regard to this clonotype: As yet, its antigen is unknown.

The sample consisted of blood. The origin of this receptor is a girl aged 2-17 years with multiple sclerosis. This rearrangement joins TRBV21-1 to TRBJ2-5. TRBV21-1 is shown as a pseudogene. CDR3 bases: TGTGCCAGCAGTACTAGCGCTCCGCAAGAGACCCAGTACTTC. Amino acids: CASSTSAPQETQYF.